The present entry profiles one TCR beta chain with its context. The authors reverse transcribed roughly 0.5 to 1 ug RNA with random hexamers. Multiplex immunoSEQ PCR targeted 54 Vbeta and 13 Jbeta TCR beta segments. TCRdb processed the immunoSEQ multiplex PCR reads anew with MiXCR; each CDR3 protein has one entry. The sample yields 150,000 or so distinct CDR3 sequences, approximately 95% seen once. Germline V gives CDR1 SGHNT, CDR2 YYREEE (reference sequence). This CDR3 comprises 16 residues. Germline trimming cut 2 bases from V and 5 bases from J; bases unmatched to any gene: 9. The data derive from a study of CD8 T cells in Susac syndrome.

The sequence was collected from a human donor with Susac syndrome. Sequencing used CD4+ T cells from PBMCs. This rearrangement joins TRBV5-4 to TRBJ2-5; 10 bases are shared with TRBD1. CDR3 sequence reads: CASSFQTTGGWETQYF. CDR3 sequence (DNA): TGTGCCAGCAGCTTCCAGACGACAGGGGGCTGGGAGACCCAGTACTTC.